The 19 T cell receptor beta chains below all came from one sample that was sequenced in a study of cytomegalovirus exposure and HLA in healthy donors. Both 60 Vbeta primers and 13 Jbeta primers went into the PCR. Some clones are missing from TCRdb's copy, which holds only in-frame ones; the method was immunoSEQ multiplex PCR. The sample carries more than 150,000 clones, just under 80% recorded once. Sequences were obtained from PBMCs. The source of these receptors is a woman aged 25 to 39 in good health and CMV-seronegative.

CDR3 coding DNA: TGTGCCACCAGCAGAAGGTTAGGAGGGAACATTCAGTACTTC. Amino acids: CATSRRLGGNIQYF. The chain joins TRBV15 to TRBJ2-4; D may be TRBD2 (6 bases). Germline CDR1 LNHNV, CDR2 YYDKDF (reference sequence). The V end was cut by 2 bases, the J end by 7 bases, with 12 bases between. The length of the CDR3 is 14 residues.

This chain uses TRBV5-1 with TRBJ2-7, with D uncertain. Germline V gene data show CDR1 as SGHRS and CDR2 as YFSETQ. V lost 3 bases to trimming and J lost 3 bases, with 7 bases between them. The CDR3 has 12 residues. For the CDR3, the DNA is TGCGCCAGCAGCTCTGGTAGCTACGAGCAGTACTTC. Translating gives CASSSGSYEQYF.

The V call is TRBV7-6, the J call TRBJ1-5, with TRBD1 as a possible D gene (5 bases). Per the germline V gene, CDR1 is SGHVS and CDR2 is FNYEAQ. This CDR3 contains 15 residues. Trimming removed 1 base at V and 4 bases at J, with 11 bases between. The chain's CDR3 is CASSLGQGLNQPQHF. The CDR3 DNA sequence: TGTGCCAGCAGCTTAGGCCAGGGACTTAATCAGCCCCAGCATTTT.

This chain uses TRBV6-5 with TRBJ2-5; unclear D gene. CDR3 length: 13 residues. The germline V gene has CDR1 MNHEY and CDR2 SVGAGI. Trimming took off 6 bases at V and 7 bases at J, with 15 bases between the two ends. CDR3 sequence reads: CASRSPGSGTQYF. The CDR3, as DNA: TGTGCCAGCAGGTCTCCAGGTTCCGGGACCCAGTACTTC.

A few counts support this clone. This chain joins TRBV6-1 and TRBJ1-4, with a tentative D call TRBD1 (6 bases). The V end lost 6 bases, the J end lost 8 bases, and 16 bases lay between the germline ends. Germline CDR1 is MNHNS and CDR2 is SASEGT. This CDR3 is built from 14 residues. The DNA of the CDR3 is TGTGCCAGCAGAGTCCAGGGTAGGGGGGAAAAACTGTTTTTT. Translation gives CASRVQGRGEKLFF.

The rearrangement links TRBV5-1 to TRBJ2-7; D perhaps matches TRBD2 (5 bases). This CDR3 has 14 amino acids. Trimming shortened V by 0 bases and J by 2 bases, and 9 bases separated the two germline ends. Germline V lookup: CDR1 SGHRS, CDR2 YFSETQ. The CDR3 is CASSLDPGTYEQYF. Written as DNA, the CDR3 is TGCGCCAGCAGCTTGGACCCGGGGACCTACGAGCAGTACTTC.

The chain has TRBV10-3 and TRBJ1-1; tentative D call: TRBD1 (6 bases). The CDR3 runs 16 residues. Trimming shortened V by 6 bases and J by 4 bases, and 21 bases separated the two germline ends. Germline loops: CDR1 ENHRY, CDR2 SYGVKD. The CDR3 region is CAIRDPGTPKGTEAFF. The DNA of the CDR3 is TGTGCCATCAGAGATCCCGGGACACCAAAGGGCACTGAAGCTTTCTTT.

This rearrangement joins TRBV5-8 to TRBJ2-3; TRBD2 agrees at 13 bases. In germline, CDR1 is SGHTS, CDR2 YDEGEE. CDR3 length equals 13 residues. Trimming cost V 10 bases and J 6 bases; bases outside gene matches: 5. Written as DNA, the CDR3 is TGTGCCGCTAGGACTAGCGGGGGTGATACGCAGTATTTT. Translating it yields CAARTSGGDTQYF.

The rearrangement links TRBV10-3 to TRBJ1-3; 8 positions match TRBD1. V gave up 8 bases and J gave up 3 bases; unmatched junction bases: 6. The germline V gene encodes CDR1 ENHRY and CDR2 SYGVKD. The CDR3 contains 14 residues. DNA of the CDR3: TGTGCCATCTCGGACAGGGACGGTGGAAACACCATATATTTT. Translating gives CAISDRDGGNTIYF.

V gene TRBV10-3 combines with J gene TRBJ2-1; TRBD1 agrees at 11 bases. Germline CDR1 ENHRY, CDR2 SYGVKD. V gave up 6 bases and J gave up 4 bases; unmatched junction bases: 11. The CDR3 totals 17 residues. The CDR3 coding sequence is TGTGCCATCAGCCGATATGGACAGGGGGCAACTTACAATGAGCAGTTCTTC. Amino acids: CAISRYGQGATYNEQFF.

This chain links TRBV7-8 with TRBJ1-5; possible D gene TRBD1, 6 bases. Germline loops: CDR1 SGHVS, CDR2 FQNEAQ. CDR3 length: 14 amino acids. V was clipped by 3 bases and J by 6 bases, with 12 bases between them. Written as DNA, the CDR3 is TGTGCCAGCAGCTTCGGGACAATGAGTCAGCCCCAGCATTTT. Protein: CASSFGTMSQPQHF. Based on the CDR3 plus reference TRBV7-8 and TRBJ1-5, the full variable domain is GAGVSQSPRYKVAKRGQDVALRCDPISGHVSLFWYQQALGQGPEFLTYFQNEAQLDKSGLPSDRFFAERPEGSVSTLKIQRTQQEDSAVYLCASSFGTMSQPQHFGDGTRLSIL.

This clone was recorded once. The chain is built from TRBV6-6 and TRBJ2-7; D not certain. The CDR3 is 12 residues long. Trimming took 4 bases from V and 4 from J, leaving 8 bases between them. CDR1 MNHNY and CDR2 SVGAGI come from the germline V gene (reference sequence). The CDR3 sequence: CASSSLRYEQYF. DNA for the CDR3: TGTGCCAGCAGTTCCTTGAGGTACGAGCAGTACTTC.

The J gene is TRBJ2-7, the V gene TRBV19, with 12 bases fitting TRBD2. Germline V CDR1 and CDR2: LNHDA, SQIVND (reference sequence). This CDR3 contains 14 residues. J gave up 4 bases and V 3 bases, and 1 base lay outside the gene matches. The CDR3 loop is CASSMTSGGYEQYF. The CDR3 DNA sequence: TGTGCCAGTAGTATGACTAGCGGGGGTTACGAGCAGTACTTC.

This sequence joins TRBV19 and TRBJ2-7; D ambiguous. Germline values: CDR1 LNHDA, CDR2 SQIVND (reference sequence). The CDR3 covers 15 residues. Trimming shortened V by 1 base and J by 1 base, and 11 bases separated the two germline ends. The DNA for the CDR3 is TGTGCCAGTAGTATAGGGCTAGGCGATTCCTACGAGCAGTACTTC. Translation gives CASSIGLGDSYEQYF.

The J gene is TRBJ2-1, the V gene TRBV9, with a weak D call TRBD2 (7 bases). V gave up 6 bases and J gave up 7 bases, with 14 bases separating them. The CDR3 loop spans 13 amino acids. The V gene's germline CDR1 is SGDLS and CDR2 YYNGEE. The CDR3 loop is CASTTGGPNEQFF. The CDR3 coding sequence is TGTGCCAGCACGACGGGGGGCCCGAATGAGCAGTTCTTC.

The V call is TRBV30, the J call TRBJ2-1; possibly TRBD1 for D (6 bases). V dropped 0 bases and J dropped 6 bases, with 9 bases sitting between them. Looked up from germline, CDR1 is GTSNPN and CDR2 is SVGIG (reference sequence). The CDR3 contains 13 residues. The CDR3 loop is CAWSVGGFNEQFF. The CDR3 nucleotides are TGTGCCTGGAGTGTAGGGGGTTTCAATGAGCAGTTCTTC. The full variable domain, in which reference TRBV30 and TRBJ2-1 provide the parts outside the CDR3, is SQTIHQWPATLVQPVGSPLSLECTVEGTSNPNLYWYRQAAGRGLQLLFYSVGIGQISSEVPQNLSASRPQDRQFILSSKKLLLSDSGFYLCAWSVGGFNEQFFGPGTRLTVL.

The gene calls are TRBV7-9 and TRBJ1-6; the match to TRBD1 covers 7 bases. With 4 bases clipped from V and 10 bases from J, the junction kept 7 bases outside the gene matches. This CDR3 spans 14 amino acids. The V gene's germline CDR1 is SEHNR and CDR2 FQNEAQ (reference sequence). CDR3 amino acids: CASSWDSTNSPLHF. In DNA, the CDR3 is TGTGCCAGCAGCTGGGACAGTACCAACTCACCCCTCCACTTT. The variable domain in full, completed from reference TRBV7-9 and TRBJ1-6, reads DTGVSQNPRHKITKRGQNVTFRCDPISEHNRLYWYRQTLGQGPEFLTYFQNEAQLEKSRLLSDRFSAERPKGSFSTLEIQRTEQGDSAMYLCASSWDSTNSPLHFGNGTRLTVT.

This chain connects TRBV5-1 to TRBJ2-5; D is possibly TRBD2 (6 bases). The tail of the sequence fits TRBJ2-7 better, so the J call may be wrong. Per the germline V gene, CDR1 is SGHRS and CDR2 is YFSETQ. The CDR3 is made up of 14 amino acids. In DNA form, the CDR3 reads TGCGCCAGCAGCTTGGTTGCGGGGTCTTACGAGCAGTACTTC. Its translation is CASSLVAGSYEQYF.

This clone has more than one count but fewer than ten. The V gene is TRBV7-2, the J gene TRBJ2-2; TRBD1 aligns across 9 bases. Germline loops: CDR1 SGHTA, CDR2 FQGNSA. The V gene end was trimmed by 2 bases and the J gene end by 6 bases; junction bases not matched to a gene: 4. The CDR3 contains 15 residues. In DNA, the CDR3 is TGTGCCAGCAGCTTATTACAGGGGGCGGCCGGGGAGCTGTTTTTT. Translating it yields CASSLLQGAAGELFF.